Described below is a single T cell receptor beta chain sequence and its context. This sample was taken from a study of T cell changes during pregnancy in multiple sclerosis. V lost 2 bases and J 3 bases, leaving 5 bases between the germline ends. The germline V gene encodes CDR1 MNHEY and CDR2 SMNVEV (reference sequence). CDR3 length equals 13 residues. Only in-frame clones appear in the TCRdb table, and some are missing; sequencing was by immunoSEQ multiplex PCR. In the table there are under 65,000 clones, over 85% of which are singletons. This TCR came from a female donor with multiple sclerosis, enrolled in a pregnancy study. The sequenced sample was peripheral blood, obtained in the second trimester of pregnancy. The chain combines TRBV27 with TRBJ1-5, with unresolved D. CDR3 sequence: CASSLGHNQPQHF. The CDR3 DNA is TGTGCCAGCAGTTTAGGGCACAATCAGCCCCAGCATTTT.